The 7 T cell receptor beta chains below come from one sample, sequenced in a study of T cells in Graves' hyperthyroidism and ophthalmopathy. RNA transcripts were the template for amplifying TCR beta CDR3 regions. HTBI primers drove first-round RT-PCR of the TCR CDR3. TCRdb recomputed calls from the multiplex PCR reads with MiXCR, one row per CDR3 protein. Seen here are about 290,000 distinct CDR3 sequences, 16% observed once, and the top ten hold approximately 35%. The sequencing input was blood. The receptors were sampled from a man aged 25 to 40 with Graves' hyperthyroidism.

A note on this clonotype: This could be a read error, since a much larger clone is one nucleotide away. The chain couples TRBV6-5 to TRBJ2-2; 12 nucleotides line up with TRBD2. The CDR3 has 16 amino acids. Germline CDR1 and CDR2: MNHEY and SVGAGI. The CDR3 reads CASSYETSGRTGKLFF. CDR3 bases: TGTGCCAGCAGTTACGAGACTAGCGGGAGAACCGGGAAGCTGTTTTTT.

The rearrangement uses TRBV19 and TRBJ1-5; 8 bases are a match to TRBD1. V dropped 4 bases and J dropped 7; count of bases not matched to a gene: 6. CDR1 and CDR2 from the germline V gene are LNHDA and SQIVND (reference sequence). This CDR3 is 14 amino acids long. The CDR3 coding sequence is TGTGCCAGTAGTAAGACAGGGGCGGGACAGCCCCAGCATTTT. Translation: CASSKTGAGQPQHF.

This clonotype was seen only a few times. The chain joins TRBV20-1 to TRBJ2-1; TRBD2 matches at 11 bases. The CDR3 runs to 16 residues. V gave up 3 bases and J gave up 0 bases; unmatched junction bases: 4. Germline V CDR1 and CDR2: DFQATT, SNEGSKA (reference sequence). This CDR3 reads CSASLAGGVSYNEQFF. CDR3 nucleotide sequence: TGCAGTGCTAGTTTAGCGGGAGGGGTCTCCTACAATGAGCAGTTCTTC.

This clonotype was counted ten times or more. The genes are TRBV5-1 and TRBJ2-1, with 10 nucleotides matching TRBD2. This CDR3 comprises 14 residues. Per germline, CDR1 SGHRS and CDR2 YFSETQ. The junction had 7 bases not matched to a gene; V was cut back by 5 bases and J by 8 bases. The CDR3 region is CASRDPSGGDEQFF. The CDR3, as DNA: TGCGCCAGCAGGGACCCTAGCGGGGGCGATGAGCAGTTCTTC.

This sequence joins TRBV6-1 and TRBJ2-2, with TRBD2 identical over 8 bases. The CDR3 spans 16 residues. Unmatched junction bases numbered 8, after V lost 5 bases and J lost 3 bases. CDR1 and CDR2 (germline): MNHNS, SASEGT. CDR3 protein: CASSLTGGADTGELFF. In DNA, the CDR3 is TGTGCCAGCAGTCTTACCGGGGGGGCAGACACCGGGGAGCTGTTTTTT.

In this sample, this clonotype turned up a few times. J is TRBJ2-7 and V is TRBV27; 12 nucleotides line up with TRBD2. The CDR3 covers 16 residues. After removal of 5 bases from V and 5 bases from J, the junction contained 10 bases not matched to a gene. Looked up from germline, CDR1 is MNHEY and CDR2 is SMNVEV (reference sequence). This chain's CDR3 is CASSPLASGRANEQYF. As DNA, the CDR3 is TGTGCCAGCAGTCCGCTGGCTAGCGGGAGGGCCAACGAGCAGTACTTC.

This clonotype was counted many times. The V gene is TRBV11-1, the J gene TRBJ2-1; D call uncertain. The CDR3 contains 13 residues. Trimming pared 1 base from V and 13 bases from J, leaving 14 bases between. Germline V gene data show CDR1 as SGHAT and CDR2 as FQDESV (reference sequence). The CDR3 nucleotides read TGTGCCAGCAGCTTAGAGGACGGAACGTATCAGTTCTTC. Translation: CASSLEDGTYQFF.